Following are 21 T cell receptor beta chains from one sample sequenced in a study of blood T cell repertoires in COVID-19. Sequencing was performed with immunoSEQ multiplex PCR; in TCRdb, only in-frame clones are kept and a portion is missing. This table has roughly 120,000 clones, 84% appearing once. Material: peripheral blood. All receptors derive from a woman aged 45-65 years with acute or convalescent COVID-19.

This chain connects TRBV2 to TRBJ1-6, with 7 bases that match TRBD1. This CDR3 spans 15 amino acids. The ends lost 1 base at V and 8 bases at J; junction bases unmatched: 5. Germline V gene data show CDR1 as SNHLY and CDR2 as FYNNEI. The CDR3, as DNA: TGTGCCAGCAGTGAAGTCGGACAGGCAGATTCACCCCTCCACTTT. It encodes CASSEVGQADSPLHF.

This chain connects TRBV6-5 to TRBJ2-7; weak D call: TRBD2 (6 bases). Trimming stripped 6 bases from V and 2 bases from J, with 11 bases between. The germline V gene has CDR1 MNHEY and CDR2 SVGAGI. CDR3 length equals 13 residues. In DNA form, the CDR3 reads TGTGCCAGCAGGGAGGGACCTACCTACGAGCAGTACTTC. Translation gives CASREGPTYEQYF.

The rearrangement uses TRBV30 and TRBJ2-3; D may be TRBD2 (7 bases). The germline V gene has CDR1 GTSNPN and CDR2 SVGIG (reference sequence). This CDR3 is built from 15 residues. The V end was cut by 0 bases, the J end by 5 bases, with 15 bases between. CDR3 region: CAWSVGGAGGDTQYF. In DNA form, the CDR3 reads TGTGCCTGGAGTGTGGGGGGGGCCGGAGGAGATACGCAGTATTTT.

V usage is TRBV5-1 and J usage is TRBJ1-1; D is uncertain. CDR1 and CDR2 (germline): SGHRS, YFSETQ. This CDR3 is 16 amino acids long. The germline V and J ends were trimmed by 4 bases and 0 bases, with 16 bases remaining between them. The CDR3 sequence: CASSIRNGQLNTEAFF. CDR3 sequence (DNA): TGCGCCAGCAGCATTAGGAATGGGCAATTGAACACTGAAGCTTTCTTT.

The rearrangement uses TRBV6-1 and TRBJ1-1; D might be TRBD1 (5 bases). The CDR3 sequence is 12 residues long. V lost 1 base and J 11 bases, leaving 11 bases between the germline ends. Germline CDR1 is MNHNS and CDR2 is SASEGT. The CDR3, as DNA: TGTGCCAGCAGTGAAGGGACAACACCGGCTTTCTTT. This sequence encodes CASSEGTTPAFF.

Of note for this clone: The junction and the germline gene differ at one end; a read error may be behind it. The V gene is TRBV18, the J gene TRBJ2-7; 12 nucleotides align to TRBD2. This CDR3 is 17 amino acids long. Looked up from germline, CDR1 is KGHSH and CDR2 is LQKENI. CDR3 region: CVSSRPLLAGGSNEQYF. DNA for the CDR3: TGTGTCAGCTCACGTCCCCTACTAGCGGGGGGCAGCAACGAGCAGTACTTC.

This chain links TRBV18 with TRBJ1-4; 7 nucleotides align to TRBD1. The length of the CDR3 is 16 residues. Germline V gives CDR1 KGHSH, CDR2 LQKENI. J lost 0 bases, V lost 5 bases, and 6 bases had no gene match. CDR3 region: CASSSRQGATNEKLFF. As DNA, the CDR3 is TGTGCCAGCTCATCTCGACAGGGCGCAACTAATGAAAAACTGTTTTTT.

The chain recombines TRBV19 with TRBJ2-1; 8 bases fit TRBD1. After removal of 6 bases from V and 6 bases from J, the junction contained 10 bases not matched to a gene. The germline gives CDR1 LNHDA, CDR2 SQIVND (reference sequence). The CDR3 is 15 amino acids. Written as DNA, the CDR3 is TGTGCCAGTAGACGACGACAGGGGAGAGTCAATGAGCAGTTCTTC. Amino acid sequence: CASRRRQGRVNEQFF.

V is TRBV6-1 and J is TRBJ2-3, with D possibly TRBD2 on 7 matching bases. The CDR3 spans 16 residues. Germline V gene sequence: CDR1 MNHNS, CDR2 SASEGT. V was shortened by 4 bases and J by 6 bases, with 20 bases between the two germline ends. The CDR3 DNA is TGTGCCAGCAGTGGGTTGGGGAGGGGTGGACAGGATACGCAGTATTTT. Translation: CASSGLGRGGQDTQYF.

The rearrangement joins TRBV7-8 to TRBJ1-3; 9 nucleotides match TRBD1. The CDR3 loop spans 17 amino acids. V gave up 8 bases and J gave up 0 bases; unmatched junction bases: 11. Germline-derived CDR1 and CDR2 are SGHVS and FQNEAQ. The CDR3, as DNA: TGTGCCAGCTTCCCGGGGACAGGGACGACCTCTGGAAACACCATATATTTT. Amino acid sequence: CASFPGTGTTSGNTIYF.

The rearrangement links TRBV14 to TRBJ1-5; 9 bases line up with TRBD1. Losses at the gene ends were 6 bases for V and 9 bases for J; bases not matched to a gene: 12. The CDR3 covers 15 residues. CDR1 SGHDN and CDR2 FVKESK come from the germline V gene. CDR3 protein: CASSPLGQGLWPQHF. The CDR3 DNA is TGTGCCAGCAGTCCCTTGGGACAGGGTCTTTGGCCCCAGCATTTT.

The chain recombines TRBV5-8 with TRBJ2-7; D uncertain. The germline V gene has CDR1 SGHTS and CDR2 YDEGEE. V lost 3 bases to trimming and J lost 0 bases, with 19 bases between them. This CDR3 is built from 17 residues. CDR3 in amino acids: CASSWVGYKASSYEQYF. CDR3 in DNA: TGTGCCAGCAGCTGGGTCGGGTACAAAGCTTCCTCCTACGAGCAGTACTTC.

The rearrangement links TRBV10-3 to TRBJ1-2; D gene ambiguous. The CDR3 is 12 residues long. V shed 4 bases and J shed 2 bases, with 5 bases lying between them. Per germline, CDR1 ENHRY and CDR2 SYGVKD. CDR3 sequence: CAISGGNYGYTF. CDR3 DNA sequence: TGTGCCATCAGTGGCGGGAACTATGGCTACACCTTC.

The V and J genes are TRBV12-3 or TRBV12-4 and TRBJ1-2, with TRBD1 matching 8 bases. The CDR3 is 13 residues long. Trimming at V came to 3 bases and at J to 7 bases, leaving 4 bases not matched to a gene. The CDR3 protein is CASSLAGGTGYTF. The CDR3 nucleotides read TGTGCCAGCAGTTTGGCAGGGGGCACTGGCTACACCTTC.

This chain connects TRBV5-1 to TRBJ1-2; D is unclear. CDR3 length: 14 amino acids. V lost 4 bases and J lost 2, with 12 bases in between. Germline loops: CDR1 SGHRS, CDR2 YFSETQ. CDR3 sequence (DNA): TGCGCCAGCAGCAGCTCCGCAGGAAACTATGGCTACACCTTC. Its protein is CASSSSAGNYGYTF.

V is TRBV5-5 and J is TRBJ1-1, with 8 bases identical to TRBD1. This CDR3 has 15 amino acids. V trimming: 0 bases; J trimming: 3 bases; junction bases outside the gene matches: 4. The germline gives CDR1 SGHKS, CDR2 YYEKEE (reference sequence). Written as DNA, the CDR3 is TGTGCCAGCAGCTTGGTTGACAGGGGTTACACTGAAGCTTTCTTT. Protein sequence: CASSLVDRGYTEAFF.

The chain employs TRBV6-5 and TRBJ1-2; no clear D gene. Trimming took 6 bases from V and 4 from J, leaving 15 bases between them. Per the germline V gene, CDR1 is MNHEY and CDR2 is SVGAGI. CDR3 length: 14 amino acids. DNA for the CDR3: TGTGCCAGCAGCCTAGGCGCGGGCACCTATGGCTACACCTTC. It codes for CASSLGAGTYGYTF.

V is TRBV23-1 and J is TRBJ1-1; weak D call: TRBD1 (6 bases). TRBV23-1 is given ORF status, its function remaining uncertain. The CDR3 spans 17 residues. V was trimmed by 2 bases and J by 2 bases, leaving 18 bases between them. The CDR3 coding sequence is TGCGCCAGCAGTCAAAGGGGGAACACCGGGTCAAACACTGAAGCTTTCTTT. It yields the protein CASSQRGNTGSNTEAFF.

The chain uses TRBV6-5 and TRBJ1-6; a weak D match, TRBD1 (6 bases). V was cut by 6 bases and J by 0 bases, with 9 bases left in between. Germline V gene sequence: CDR1 MNHEY, CDR2 SVGAGI. The CDR3 sequence is 15 residues long. Written as DNA, the CDR3 is TGTGCCAGCAGGCCCAGGGGCTCCTATAATTCACCCCTCCACTTT. As protein: CASRPRGSYNSPLHF.

The chain is built from TRBV29-1 and TRBJ2-7; 8 bases are shared with TRBD2. Germline lookup yields CDR1 SQVTM and CDR2 ANQGSEA. V lost 4 bases and J lost 3; bases outside the gene matches: 8. The CDR3 is 14 residues long. The CDR3, as DNA: TGCAGCGTTGGAGAGCGGGGGTACCTCTACGAGCAGTACTTC. As protein: CSVGERGYLYEQYF.

The CDR3 is CASSPGDRGLSGYTF. In DNA form, the CDR3 reads TGTGCCAGCAGCCCTGGGGACAGGGGGCTGAGTGGCTACACCTTC. This chain uses TRBV3-1 (or the pseudogene TRBV3-2) with TRBJ1-2, with TRBD1 matching 12 bases. The V segment lost 4 bases and the J segment 7 bases; nucleotides outside the gene matches: 7. This CDR3 spans 15 amino acids. Germline-derived CDR1 and CDR2 are LGHDT and YNNKEL (reference sequence).